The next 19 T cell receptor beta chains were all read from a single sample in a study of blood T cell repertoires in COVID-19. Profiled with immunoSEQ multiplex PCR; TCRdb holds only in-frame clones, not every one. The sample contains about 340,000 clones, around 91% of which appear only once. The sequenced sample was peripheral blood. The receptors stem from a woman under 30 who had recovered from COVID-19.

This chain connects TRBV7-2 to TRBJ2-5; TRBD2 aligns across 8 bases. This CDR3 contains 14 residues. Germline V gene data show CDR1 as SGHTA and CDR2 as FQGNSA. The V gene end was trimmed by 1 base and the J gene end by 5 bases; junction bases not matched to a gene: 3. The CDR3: CASSLVTSGETQYF. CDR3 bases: TGTGCCAGCAGCTTAGTAACTAGCGGCGAGACCCAGTACTTC.

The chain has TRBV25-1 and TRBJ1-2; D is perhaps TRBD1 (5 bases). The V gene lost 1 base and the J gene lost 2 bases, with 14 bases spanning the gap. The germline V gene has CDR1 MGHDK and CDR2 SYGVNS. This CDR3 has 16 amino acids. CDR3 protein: CASSEFKGPMNYGYTF. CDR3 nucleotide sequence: TGTGCCAGCAGTGAATTTAAGGGGCCGATGAACTATGGCTACACCTTC.

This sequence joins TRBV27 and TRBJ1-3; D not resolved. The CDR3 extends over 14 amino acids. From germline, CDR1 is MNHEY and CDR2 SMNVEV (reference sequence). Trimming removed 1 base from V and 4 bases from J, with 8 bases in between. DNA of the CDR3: TGTGCCAGCAGTTTATTCGCCGGGGGAAACACCATATATTTT. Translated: CASSLFAGGNTIYF.

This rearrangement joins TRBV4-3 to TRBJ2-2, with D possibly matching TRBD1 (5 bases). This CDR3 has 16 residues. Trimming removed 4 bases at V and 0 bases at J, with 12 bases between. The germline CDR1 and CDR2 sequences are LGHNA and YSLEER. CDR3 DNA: TGCGCCAGCAGCCTAAGACAGTTCGCGAACACCGGGGAGCTGTTTTTT. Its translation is CASSLRQFANTGELFF.

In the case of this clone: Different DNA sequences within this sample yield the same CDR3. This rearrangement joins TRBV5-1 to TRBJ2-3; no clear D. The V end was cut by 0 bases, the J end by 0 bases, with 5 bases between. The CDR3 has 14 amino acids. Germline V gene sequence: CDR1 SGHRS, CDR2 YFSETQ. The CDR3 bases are TGCGCCAGCAGCTTGGGCCAGAGCACAGATACGCAGTATTTT. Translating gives CASSLGQSTDTQYF.

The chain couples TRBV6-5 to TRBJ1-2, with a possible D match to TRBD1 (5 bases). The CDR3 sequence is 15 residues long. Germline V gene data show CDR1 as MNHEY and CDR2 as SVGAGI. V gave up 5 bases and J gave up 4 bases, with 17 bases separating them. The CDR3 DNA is TGTGCCAGCAGTCAGAAGGCGGGGGAGGTCTATGGCTACACCTTC. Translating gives CASSQKAGEVYGYTF.

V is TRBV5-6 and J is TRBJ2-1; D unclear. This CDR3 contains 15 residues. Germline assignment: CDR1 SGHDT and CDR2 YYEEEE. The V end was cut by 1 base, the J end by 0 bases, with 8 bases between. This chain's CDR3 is CASSLLSGSYNEQFF. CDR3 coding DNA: TGTGCCAGCAGCTTGCTCTCGGGCTCCTACAATGAGCAGTTCTTC.

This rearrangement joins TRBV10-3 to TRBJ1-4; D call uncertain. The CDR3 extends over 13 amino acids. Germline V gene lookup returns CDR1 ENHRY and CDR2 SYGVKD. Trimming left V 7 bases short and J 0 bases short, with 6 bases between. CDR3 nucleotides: TGTGCCATCAAAAGCGCAACTAATGAAAAACTGTTTTTT. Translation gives CAIKSATNEKLFF.

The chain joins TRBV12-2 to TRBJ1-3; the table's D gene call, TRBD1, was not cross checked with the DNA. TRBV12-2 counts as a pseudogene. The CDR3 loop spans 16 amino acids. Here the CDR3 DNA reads TGTGCAAGTCGCCGCCCCGACAGCACCCGGAGAAACACCATATATTTT. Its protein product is CASRRPDSTRRNTIYF.

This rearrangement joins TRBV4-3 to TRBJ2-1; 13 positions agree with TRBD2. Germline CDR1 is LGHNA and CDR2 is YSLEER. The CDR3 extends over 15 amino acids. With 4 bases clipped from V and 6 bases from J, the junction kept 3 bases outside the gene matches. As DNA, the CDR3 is TGCGCCAGCAGCCGAGGACTAGCGGGGGCCAATGAGCAGTTCTTC. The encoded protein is CASSRGLAGANEQFF.

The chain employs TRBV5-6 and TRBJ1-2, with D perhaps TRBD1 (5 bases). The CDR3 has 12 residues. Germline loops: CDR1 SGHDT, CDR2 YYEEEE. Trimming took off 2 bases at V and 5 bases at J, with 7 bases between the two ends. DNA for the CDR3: TGTGCCAGCAGCTTCAAGGGGTATGGCTACACCTTC. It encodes CASSFKGYGYTF.

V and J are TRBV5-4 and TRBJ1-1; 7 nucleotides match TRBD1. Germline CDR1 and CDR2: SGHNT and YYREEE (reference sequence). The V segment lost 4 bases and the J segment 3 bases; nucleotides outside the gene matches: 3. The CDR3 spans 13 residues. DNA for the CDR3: TGTGCCAGCAGCCTGGACAGGCACACTGAAGCTTTCTTT. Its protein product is CASSLDRHTEAFF.

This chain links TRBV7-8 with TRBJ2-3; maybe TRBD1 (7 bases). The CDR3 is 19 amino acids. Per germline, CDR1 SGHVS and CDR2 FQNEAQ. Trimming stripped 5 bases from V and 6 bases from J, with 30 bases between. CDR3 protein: CASSRRGLARGGIEDTQYF. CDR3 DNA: TGTGCCAGCAGCCGGAGGGGCCTCGCGAGAGGGGGCATTGAGGATACGCAGTATTTT.

Here the CDR3 reads CASSSKGGSYEQYV. In DNA, the CDR3 is TGTGCCAGCAGTTCAAAGGGGGGGTCCTACGAGCAGTACGTC. The V gene is TRBV28, the J gene TRBJ2-7; D possibly corresponds to TRBD2 (7 bases). Deletions cut 4 bases from V and 1 base from J, with 11 bases between. The CDR3 extends over 14 amino acids. CDR1 is MDHEN, CDR2 SYDVKM, per germline.

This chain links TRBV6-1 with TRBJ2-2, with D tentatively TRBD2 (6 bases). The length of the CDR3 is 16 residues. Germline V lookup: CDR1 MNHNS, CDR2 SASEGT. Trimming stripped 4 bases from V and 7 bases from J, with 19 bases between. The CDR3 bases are TGTGCCAGCAGTGTACCCGGAGGGCGCAACGGCGGGGAGCTGTTTTTT. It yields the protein CASSVPGGRNGGELFF.

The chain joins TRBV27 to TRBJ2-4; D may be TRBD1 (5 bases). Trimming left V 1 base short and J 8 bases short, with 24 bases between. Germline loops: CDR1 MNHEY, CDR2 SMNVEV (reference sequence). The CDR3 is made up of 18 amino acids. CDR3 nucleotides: TGTGCCAGCAGTTTATTTCCCCAGGGCCGTCTCGCTAACGACATTCAGTACTTC. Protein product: CASSLFPQGRLANDIQYF.

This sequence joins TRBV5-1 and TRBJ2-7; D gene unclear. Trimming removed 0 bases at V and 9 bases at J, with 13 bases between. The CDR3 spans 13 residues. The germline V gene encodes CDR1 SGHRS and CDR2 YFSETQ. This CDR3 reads CASSLDFRSAQYV. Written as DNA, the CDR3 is TGCGCCAGCAGCTTGGACTTTCGGAGTGCGCAGTACGTC.

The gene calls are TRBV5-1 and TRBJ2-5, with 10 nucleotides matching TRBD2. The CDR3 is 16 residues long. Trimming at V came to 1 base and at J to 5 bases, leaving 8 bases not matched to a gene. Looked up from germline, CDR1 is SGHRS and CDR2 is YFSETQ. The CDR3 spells CASSLWLAGGGETQYF. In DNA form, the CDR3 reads TGCGCCAGCAGCTTGTGGTTAGCGGGAGGTGGGGAGACCCAGTACTTC.

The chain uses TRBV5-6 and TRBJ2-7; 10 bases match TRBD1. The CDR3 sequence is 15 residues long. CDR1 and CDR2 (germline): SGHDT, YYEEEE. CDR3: CASSRAGTGDYEQYV. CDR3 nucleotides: TGTGCCAGCAGCCGAGCCGGGACAGGGGACTACGAACAGTACGTC.